The entry that follows covers one TCR beta chain sequence. These data are taken from a study of blood T cell repertoires in COVID-19. Study-level background: Samples came from the United States, Italy and Spain, spanning acute and convalescent COVID-19. In each case, the material was cDNA or gDNA derived from T cells, B-cell-depleted T cells, or PBMCs.

The CDR3 has 13 residues. CDR1 MDHEN and CDR2 SYDVKM come from the germline V gene. With V trimmed by 10 bases and J by 1 base, 6 bases remained unmatched. Source study methods: By means of reference gene primer amplification, nucleated cell counts were estimated. The method was immunoSEQ multiplex PCR; TCRdb's version includes in-frame clones alone and lacks a portion of them. The DNA was the basis for D and trimming; V, J and clone size are from that table. The profile shows fewer than 450,000 clones, roughly 87% of them singletons. The age range of participants was 18 to 89 years, with residence in under 25 US areas.

The rearrangement uses TRBV28 and TRBJ1-1; TRBD1 matches 7 bases. This clonotype originated in a woman aged 25 to 45 who had recovered from COVID-19. Source material: PBMCs or T cells enriched from blood (not recorded which). CDR3 in DNA: TGTGCCATCAAAGGGGGCAGGAACACTGAAGCTTTCTTT. This codes for CAIKGGRNTEAFF. The variable domain in full, with the rest retrieved from reference TRBV28 and TRBJ1-1, is DVKVTQSSRYLVKRTGEKVFLECVQDMDHENMFWYRQDPGLGLRLIYFSYDVKMKEKGDIPEGYSVSREKKERFSLILESASTNQTSMYLCAIKGGRNTEAFFGQGTRLTVV.